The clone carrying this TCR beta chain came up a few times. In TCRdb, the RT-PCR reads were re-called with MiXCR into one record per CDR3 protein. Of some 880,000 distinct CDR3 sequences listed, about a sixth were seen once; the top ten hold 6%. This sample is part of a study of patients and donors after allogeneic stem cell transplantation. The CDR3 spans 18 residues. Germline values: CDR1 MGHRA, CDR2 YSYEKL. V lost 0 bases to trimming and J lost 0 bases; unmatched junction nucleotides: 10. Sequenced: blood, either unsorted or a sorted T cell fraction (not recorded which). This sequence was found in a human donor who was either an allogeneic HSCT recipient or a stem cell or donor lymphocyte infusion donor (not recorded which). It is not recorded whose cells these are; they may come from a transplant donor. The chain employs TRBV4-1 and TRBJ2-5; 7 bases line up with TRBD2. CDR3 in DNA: TGCGCCAGCAGCCAAGAATGGCCAGCGGGGACCTACCAAGAGACCCAGTACTTC. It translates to CASSQEWPAGTYQETQYF.